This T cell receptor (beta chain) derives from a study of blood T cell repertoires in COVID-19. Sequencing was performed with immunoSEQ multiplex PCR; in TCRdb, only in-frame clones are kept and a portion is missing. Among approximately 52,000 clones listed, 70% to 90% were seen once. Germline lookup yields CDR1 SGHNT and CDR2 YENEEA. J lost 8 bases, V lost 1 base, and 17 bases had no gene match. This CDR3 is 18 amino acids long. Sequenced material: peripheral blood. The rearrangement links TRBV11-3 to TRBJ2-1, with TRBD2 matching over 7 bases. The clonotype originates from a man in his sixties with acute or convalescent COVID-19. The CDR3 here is CASSLGLAGLGDTHEQFF. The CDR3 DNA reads TGTGCCAGCAGCTTAGGACTAGCAGGGCTGGGGGATACCCATGAGCAGTTCTTC.